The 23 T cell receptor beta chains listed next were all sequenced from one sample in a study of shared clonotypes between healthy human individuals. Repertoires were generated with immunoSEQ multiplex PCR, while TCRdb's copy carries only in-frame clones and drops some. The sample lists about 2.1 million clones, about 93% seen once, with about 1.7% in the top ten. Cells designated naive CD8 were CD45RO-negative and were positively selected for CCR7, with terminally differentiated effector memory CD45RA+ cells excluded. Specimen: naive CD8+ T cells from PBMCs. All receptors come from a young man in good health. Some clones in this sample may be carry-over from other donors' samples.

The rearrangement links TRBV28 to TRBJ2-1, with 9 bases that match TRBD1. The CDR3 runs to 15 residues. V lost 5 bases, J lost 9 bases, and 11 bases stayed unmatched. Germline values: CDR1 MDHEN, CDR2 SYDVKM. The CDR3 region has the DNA TGTGCCAGCAGTGTAACAGGGGGCGGTTGGCTTGAGCAGTTCTTC. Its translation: CASSVTGGGWLEQFF.

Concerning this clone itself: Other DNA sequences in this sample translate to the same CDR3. The CDR3 region has the DNA TGTGCCAGCAGTTTGGGACAGGCCGGCAATCAGCCCCAGCATTTT. Translation gives CASSLGQAGNQPQHF. This chain connects TRBV28 to TRBJ1-5; 8 nucleotides agree with TRBD1. The J segment lost 2 bases and the V segment lost 3 bases, leaving 3 bases of the junction unmatched. Germline V CDR1 and CDR2: MDHEN, SYDVKM. The CDR3 length is 15 residues.

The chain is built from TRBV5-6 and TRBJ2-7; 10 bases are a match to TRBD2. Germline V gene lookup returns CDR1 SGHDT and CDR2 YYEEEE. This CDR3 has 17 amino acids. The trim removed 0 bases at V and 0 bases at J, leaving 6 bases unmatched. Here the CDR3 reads CASSLVASGSLSYEQYF. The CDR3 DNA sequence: TGTGCCAGCAGCTTGGTGGCTAGCGGGAGTCTCTCCTACGAGCAGTACTTC.

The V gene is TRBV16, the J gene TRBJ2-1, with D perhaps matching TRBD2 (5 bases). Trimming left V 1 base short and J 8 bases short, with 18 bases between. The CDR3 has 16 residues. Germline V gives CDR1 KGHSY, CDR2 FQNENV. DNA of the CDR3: TGTGCCAGCAGCCAATTGAGGCTAGCTGTGAACTATGAGCAGTTCTTC. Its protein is CASSQLRLAVNYEQFF.

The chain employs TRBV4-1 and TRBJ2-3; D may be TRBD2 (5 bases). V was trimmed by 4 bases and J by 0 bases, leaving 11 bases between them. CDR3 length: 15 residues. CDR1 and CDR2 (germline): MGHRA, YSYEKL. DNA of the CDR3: TGCGCCAGCAGCCCGCTAGCACCGAGCACAGATACGCAGTATTTT. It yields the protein CASSPLAPSTDTQYF.

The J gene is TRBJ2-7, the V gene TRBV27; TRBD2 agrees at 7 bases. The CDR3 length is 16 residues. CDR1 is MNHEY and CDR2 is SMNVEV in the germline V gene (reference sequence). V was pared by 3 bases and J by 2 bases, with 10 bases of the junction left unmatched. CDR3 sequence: CASSFRQTTSAYEQYF. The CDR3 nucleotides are TGTGCCAGCAGTTTCCGACAGACAACTAGCGCCTACGAGCAGTACTTC.

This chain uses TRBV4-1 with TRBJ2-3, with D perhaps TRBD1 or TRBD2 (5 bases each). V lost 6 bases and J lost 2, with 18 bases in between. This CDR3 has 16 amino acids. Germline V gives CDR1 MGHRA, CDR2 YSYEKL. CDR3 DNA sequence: TGCGCCAGCAGGCTACCCCGGGACGGCAACACAGATACGCAGTATTTT. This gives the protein CASRLPRDGNTDTQYF.

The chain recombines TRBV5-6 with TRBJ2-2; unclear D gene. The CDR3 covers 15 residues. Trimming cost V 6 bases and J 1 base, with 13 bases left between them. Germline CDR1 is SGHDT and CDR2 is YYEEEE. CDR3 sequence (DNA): TGTGCCAGCACCTGGGGAAGACTGAACACCGGGGAGCTGTTTTTT. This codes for CASTWGRLNTGELFF. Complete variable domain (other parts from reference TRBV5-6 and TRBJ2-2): DAGVTQSPTHLIKTRGQQVTLRCSPKSGHDTVSWYQQALGQGPQFIFQYYEEEERQRGNFPDRFSGHQFPNYSSELNVNALLLGDSALYLCASTWGRLNTGELFFGEGSRLTVL.

The CDR3 sequence is CASRLFNQPQHF. The CDR3 DNA reads TGTGCCAGCCGCCTCTTCAATCAGCCCCAGCATTTT. The chain links TRBV6-1 to TRBJ1-5; no clear D. CDR1 and CDR2 from the germline V gene are MNHNS and SASEGT. V dropped 8 bases and J dropped 3 bases, with 8 bases sitting between them. The CDR3 sequence is 12 residues long.

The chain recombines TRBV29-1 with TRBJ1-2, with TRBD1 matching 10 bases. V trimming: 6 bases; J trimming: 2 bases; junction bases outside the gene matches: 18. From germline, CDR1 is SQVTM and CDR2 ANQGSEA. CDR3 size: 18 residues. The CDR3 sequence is CSVPRGGTGASRNYGYTF. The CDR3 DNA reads TGCAGCGTCCCACGGGGTGGGACAGGGGCCTCTAGAAACTATGGCTACACCTTC.

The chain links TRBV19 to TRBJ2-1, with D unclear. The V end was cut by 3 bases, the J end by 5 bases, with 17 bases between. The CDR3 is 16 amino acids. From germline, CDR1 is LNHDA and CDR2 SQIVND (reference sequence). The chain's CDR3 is CASSIHYSPGHNEQFF. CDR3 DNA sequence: TGTGCCAGTAGTATCCACTACTCCCCCGGGCACAATGAGCAGTTCTTC.

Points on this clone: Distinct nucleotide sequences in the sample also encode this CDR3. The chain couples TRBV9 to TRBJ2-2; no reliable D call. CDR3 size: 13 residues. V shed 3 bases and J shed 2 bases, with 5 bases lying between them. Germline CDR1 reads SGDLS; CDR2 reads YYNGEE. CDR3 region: CASSATNTGELFF. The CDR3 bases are TGTGCCAGCAGCGCCACAAACACCGGGGAGCTGTTTTTT. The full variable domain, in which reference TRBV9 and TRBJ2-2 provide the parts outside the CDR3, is DSGVTQTPKHLITATGQRVTLRCSPRSGDLSVYWYQQSLDQGLQFLIQYYNGEERAKGNILERFSAQQFPDLHSELNLSSLELGDSALYFCASSATNTGELFFGEGSRLTVL.

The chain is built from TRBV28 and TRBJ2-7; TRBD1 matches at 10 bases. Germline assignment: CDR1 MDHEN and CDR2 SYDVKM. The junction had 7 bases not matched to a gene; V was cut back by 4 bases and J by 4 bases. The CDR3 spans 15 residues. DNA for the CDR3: TGTGCCAGCAGTTCAATCCGGGACAGGGGATACGAGCAGTACTTC. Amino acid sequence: CASSSIRDRGYEQYF.

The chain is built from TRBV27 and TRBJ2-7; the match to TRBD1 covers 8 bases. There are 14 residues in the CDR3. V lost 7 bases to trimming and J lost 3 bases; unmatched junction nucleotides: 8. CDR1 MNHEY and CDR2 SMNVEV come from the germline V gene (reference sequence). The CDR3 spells CASNGQGPHYEQYF. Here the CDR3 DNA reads TGTGCCAGCAACGGACAGGGACCTCACTACGAGCAGTACTTC.

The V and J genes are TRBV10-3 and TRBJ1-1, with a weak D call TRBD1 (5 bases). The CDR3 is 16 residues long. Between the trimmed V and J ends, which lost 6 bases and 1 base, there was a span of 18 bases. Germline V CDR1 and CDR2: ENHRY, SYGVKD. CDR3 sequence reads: CAISEAIGAPNTEAFF. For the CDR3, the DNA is TGTGCCATCAGCGAGGCAATAGGGGCTCCGAACACTGAAGCTTTCTTT.

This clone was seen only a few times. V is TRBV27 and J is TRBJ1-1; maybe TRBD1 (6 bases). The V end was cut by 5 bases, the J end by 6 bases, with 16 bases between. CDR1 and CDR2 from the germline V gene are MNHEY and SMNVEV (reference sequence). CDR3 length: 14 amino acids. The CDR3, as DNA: TGTGCCAGCAGTATCCCAGGGGCAGGAGCTGAAGCTTTCTTT. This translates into CASSIPGAGAEAFF.

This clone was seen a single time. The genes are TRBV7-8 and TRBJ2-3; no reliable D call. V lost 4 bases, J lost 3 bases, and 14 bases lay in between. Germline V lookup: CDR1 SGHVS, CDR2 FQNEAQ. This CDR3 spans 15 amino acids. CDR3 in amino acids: CASSSELSLTDTQYF. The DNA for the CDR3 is TGTGCCAGCAGCTCGGAACTCAGTTTGACAGATACGCAGTATTTT.

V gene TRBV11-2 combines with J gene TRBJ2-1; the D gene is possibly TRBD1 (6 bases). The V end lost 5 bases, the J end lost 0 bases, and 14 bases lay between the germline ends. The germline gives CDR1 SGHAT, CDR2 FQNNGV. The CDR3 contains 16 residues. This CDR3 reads CASSMGQLISYNEQFF. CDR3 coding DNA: TGTGCCAGCAGCATGGGACAACTTATCTCCTACAATGAGCAGTTCTTC.

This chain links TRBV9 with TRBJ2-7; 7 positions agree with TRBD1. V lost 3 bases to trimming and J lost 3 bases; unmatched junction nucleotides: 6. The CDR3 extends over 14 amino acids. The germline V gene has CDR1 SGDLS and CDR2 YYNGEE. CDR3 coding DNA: TGTGCCAGCAGCGGGACAGGTTTGGGCTACGAGCAGTACTTC. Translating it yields CASSGTGLGYEQYF.

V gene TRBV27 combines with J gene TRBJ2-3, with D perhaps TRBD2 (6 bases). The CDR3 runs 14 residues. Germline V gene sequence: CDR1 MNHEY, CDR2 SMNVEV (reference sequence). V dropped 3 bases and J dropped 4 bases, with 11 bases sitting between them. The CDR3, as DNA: TGTGCCAGCAGTTTTATGGGGGGAGCAGATACGCAGTATTTT. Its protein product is CASSFMGGADTQYF.

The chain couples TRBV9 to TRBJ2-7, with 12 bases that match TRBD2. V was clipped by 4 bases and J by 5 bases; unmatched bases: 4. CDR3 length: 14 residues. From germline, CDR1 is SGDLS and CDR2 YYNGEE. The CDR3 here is CASSHGLAGNEQYF. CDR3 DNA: TGTGCCAGCAGCCACGGACTAGCGGGAAACGAGCAGTACTTC. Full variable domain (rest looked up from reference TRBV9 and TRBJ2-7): DSGVTQTPKHLITATGQRVTLRCSPRSGDLSVYWYQQSLDQGLQFLIQYYNGEERAKGNILERFSAQQFPDLHSELNLSSLELGDSALYFCASSHGLAGNEQYFGPGTRLTVT.

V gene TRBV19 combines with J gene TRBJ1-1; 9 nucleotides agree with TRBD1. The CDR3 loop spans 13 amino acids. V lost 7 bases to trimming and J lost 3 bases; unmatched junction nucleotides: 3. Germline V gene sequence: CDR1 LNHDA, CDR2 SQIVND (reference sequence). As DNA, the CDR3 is TGTGCCAGTACGGACAGGGGTGACACTGAAGCTTTCTTT. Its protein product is CASTDRGDTEAFF.

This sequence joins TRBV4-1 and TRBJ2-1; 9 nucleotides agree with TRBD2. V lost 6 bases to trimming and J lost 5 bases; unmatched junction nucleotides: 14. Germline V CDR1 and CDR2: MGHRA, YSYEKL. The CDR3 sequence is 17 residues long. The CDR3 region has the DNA TGCGCCAGCAGTTACGGACTAGCGCAGAATCGTGACAATGAGCAGTTCTTC. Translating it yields CASSYGLAQNRDNEQFF.